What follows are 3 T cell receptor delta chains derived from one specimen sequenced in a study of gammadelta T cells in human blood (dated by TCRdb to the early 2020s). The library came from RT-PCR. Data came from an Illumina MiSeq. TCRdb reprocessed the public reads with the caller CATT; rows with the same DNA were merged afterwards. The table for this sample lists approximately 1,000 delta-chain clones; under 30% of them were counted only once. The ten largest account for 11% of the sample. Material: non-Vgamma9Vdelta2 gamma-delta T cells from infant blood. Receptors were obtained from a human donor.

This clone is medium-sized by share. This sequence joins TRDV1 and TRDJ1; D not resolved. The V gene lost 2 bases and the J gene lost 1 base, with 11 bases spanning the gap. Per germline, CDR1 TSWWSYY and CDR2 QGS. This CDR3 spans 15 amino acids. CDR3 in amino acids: CALGEKATGTDKLIF. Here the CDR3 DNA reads TGTGCTCTTGGGGAAAAAGCGACGGGCACCGATAAACTCATCTTT.

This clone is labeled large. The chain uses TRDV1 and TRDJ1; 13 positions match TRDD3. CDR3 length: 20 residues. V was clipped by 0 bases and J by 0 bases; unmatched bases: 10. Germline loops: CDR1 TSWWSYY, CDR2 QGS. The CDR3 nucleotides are TGTGCTCTTGGGGAACTTTTGCCGTACTGGGGGATACGCAACACCGATAAACTCATCTTT. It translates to CALGELLPYWGIRNTDKLIF.

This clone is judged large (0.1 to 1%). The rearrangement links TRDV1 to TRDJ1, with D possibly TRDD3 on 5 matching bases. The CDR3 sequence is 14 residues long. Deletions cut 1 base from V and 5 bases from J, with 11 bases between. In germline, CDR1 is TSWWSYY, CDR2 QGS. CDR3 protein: CALGERGGLDKLIF. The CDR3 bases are TGTGCTCTTGGGGAACGCGGGGGGCTGGATAAACTCATCTTT.